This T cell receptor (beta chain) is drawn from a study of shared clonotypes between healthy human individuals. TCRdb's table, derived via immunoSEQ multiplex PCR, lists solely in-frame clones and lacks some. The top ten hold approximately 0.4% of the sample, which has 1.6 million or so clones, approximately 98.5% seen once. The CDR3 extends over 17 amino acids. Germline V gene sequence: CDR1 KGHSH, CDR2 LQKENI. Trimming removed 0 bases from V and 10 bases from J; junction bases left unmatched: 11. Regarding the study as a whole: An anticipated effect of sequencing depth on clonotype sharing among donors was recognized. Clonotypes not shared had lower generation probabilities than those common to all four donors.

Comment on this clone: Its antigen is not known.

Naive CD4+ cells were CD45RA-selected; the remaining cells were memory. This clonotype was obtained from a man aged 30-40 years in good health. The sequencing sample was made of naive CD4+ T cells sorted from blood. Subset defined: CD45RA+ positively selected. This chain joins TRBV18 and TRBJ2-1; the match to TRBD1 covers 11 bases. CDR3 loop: CASSPPIGTGGAAEQFF. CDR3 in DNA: TGTGCCAGCTCACCACCAATCGGGACAGGGGGGGCGGCCGAGCAGTTCTTC.